One sample yielded the 16 T cell receptor beta chains listed below, sequenced in a study of blood T cell repertoires in COVID-19. Repertoires were generated with immunoSEQ multiplex PCR, while TCRdb's copy carries only in-frame clones and drops some. The sample has some 330,000 clones; approximately 89% are singletons. Sequenced: PBMCs or T cells enriched from blood (not recorded which). Receptor source: a man aged 25-45 years who had recovered from COVID-19.

This chain links TRBV2 with TRBJ2-1; 11 bases fit TRBD2. Per the germline V gene, CDR1 is SNHLY and CDR2 is FYNNEI. Trimming took 5 bases from V and 3 from J; bases not matched to a gene: 6. This CDR3 comprises 16 residues. The CDR3 reads CASSPEGLAGYNEQFF. CDR3 DNA sequence: TGTGCCAGCAGTCCCGAAGGACTAGCGGGCTACAATGAGCAGTTCTTC.

The chain employs TRBV5-4 and TRBJ1-1, with a weak D call TRBD1 (6 bases). The V end lost 4 bases, the J end lost 4 bases, and 14 bases lay between the germline ends. Per germline, CDR1 SGHNT and CDR2 YYREEE (reference sequence). CDR3 size: 14 residues. CDR3 in amino acids: CASSVQGGGTEAFF. The CDR3 DNA is TGTGCCAGCAGCGTACAGGGTGGAGGCACTGAAGCTTTCTTT.

The V gene is TRBV5-1, the J gene TRBJ2-7, with 8 bases aligning to TRBD1. V trimming: 3 bases; J trimming: 4 bases; junction bases outside the gene matches: 6. This CDR3 has 14 amino acids. The germline CDR1 and CDR2 sequences are SGHRS and YFSETQ. CDR3 coding DNA: TGCGCCAGCAGCTGGGGGACAGGCGTTTACGAGCAGTACTTC. Translation gives CASSWGTGVYEQYF.

The chain employs TRBV19 and TRBJ1-2; TRBD1 matches 9 bases. Germline-derived CDR1 and CDR2 are LNHDA and SQIVND (reference sequence). The CDR3 totals 15 residues. V lost 6 bases, J lost 4 bases, and 9 bases stayed unmatched. The CDR3 sequence is CASSATGGGGYGYTF. The CDR3 DNA is TGTGCCAGTAGCGCAACAGGGGGCGGCGGCTATGGCTACACCTTC.

The V call is TRBV7-3, the J call TRBJ1-1; maybe TRBD1 (6 bases). Deletions cut 3 bases from V and 10 bases from J, with 24 bases between. The CDR3 consists of 16 residues. Looked up from germline, CDR1 is SGHTA and CDR2 is FQGTGA. In DNA form, the CDR3 reads TGTGCCAGCAGCTTCCACAGGGTCCCTAAGGGCTCAGGAGCTTTCTTT. Encoded protein: CASSFHRVPKGSGAFF. Full variable domain (rest looked up from reference TRBV7-3 and TRBJ1-1): GAGVSQTPSNKVTEKGKYVELRCDPISGHTALYWYRQSLGQGPEFLIYFQGTGAADDSGLPNDRFFAVRPEGSVSTLKIQRTERGDSAVYLCASSFHRVPKGSGAFFGQGTRLTVV.

The chain recombines TRBV2 with TRBJ1-5; D unresolved. Germline assignment: CDR1 SNHLY and CDR2 FYNNEI. CDR3 length: 13 residues. Trimming removed 7 bases from V and 5 bases from J, with 12 bases in between. The CDR3 reads CASKEEVDQPQHF. The DNA for the CDR3 is TGTGCCAGCAAAGAAGAGGTTGATCAGCCCCAGCATTTT.

The chain has TRBV5-1 and TRBJ2-7; 10 bases map to TRBD1. Germline V gives CDR1 SGHRS, CDR2 YFSETQ. This CDR3 spans 14 amino acids. With 2 bases clipped from V and 7 bases from J, the junction kept 6 bases outside the gene matches. This CDR3 is CASSLDRGHGEQYF. CDR3 nucleotide sequence: TGCGCCAGCAGCTTAGACAGGGGGCATGGGGAGCAGTACTTC.

This chain joins TRBV6-5 and TRBJ2-3; 9 nucleotides align to TRBD2. V shed 8 bases, J shed 4 bases, and the junction held 10 bases outside the gene matches. The germline gives CDR1 MNHEY, CDR2 SVGAGI. The CDR3 loop spans 15 amino acids. CDR3 residues: CASSGRGGLPDTQYF. CDR3 nucleotide sequence: TGTGCCAGCTCGGGGCGGGGGGGCCTCCCAGATACGCAGTATTTT.

This CDR3 is CASSIPTHRGQNQPQHF. Here the CDR3 DNA reads TGTGCCAGTAGTATACCGACCCACAGGGGGCAGAATCAGCCCCAGCATTTT. This rearrangement joins TRBV19 to TRBJ1-5, with TRBD1 identical over 9 bases. The CDR3 runs to 17 residues. V was clipped by 2 bases and J by 4 bases; unmatched bases: 9. From germline, CDR1 is LNHDA and CDR2 SQIVND (reference sequence).

The chain uses TRBV30 and TRBJ1-5; D might be TRBD1 (5 bases). Germline values: CDR1 GTSNPN, CDR2 SVGIG (reference sequence). The CDR3 totals 15 residues. V lost 4 bases and J 3 bases, leaving 16 bases between the germline ends. The CDR3 loop is CAWNQGLDLNQPQHF. The CDR3 DNA reads TGTGCCTGGAATCAGGGACTCGATCTCAATCAGCCCCAGCATTTT.

V gene TRBV28 combines with J gene TRBJ1-2, with TRBD1 as a possible D gene (5 bases). CDR3 length: 16 residues. V gave up 3 bases and J gave up 1 base, with 15 bases separating them. Germline V CDR1 and CDR2: MDHEN, SYDVKM. CDR3 coding DNA: TGTGCCAGCAGTTTGGGGGGGGAGGTGTATAACTATGGCTACACCTTC. As protein: CASSLGGEVYNYGYTF.

V gene TRBV29-1 combines with J gene TRBJ1-1; D may be TRBD1 (6 bases). Looked up from germline, CDR1 is SQVTM and CDR2 is ANQGSEA. The CDR3 totals 13 residues. Trimming stripped 6 bases from V and 6 bases from J, with 17 bases between. This CDR3 reads CSVKQDRLAEAFF. The CDR3 DNA reads as TGCAGCGTAAAACAGGACAGATTGGCTGAAGCTTTCTTT.

In the case of this clone: This specimen includes other DNA sequences encoding the same CDR3. The rearrangement uses TRBV28 and TRBJ1-2; 7 positions match TRBD1. Germline CDR1 is MDHEN and CDR2 is SYDVKM. CDR3 length: 12 amino acids. After removal of 5 bases from V and 5 bases from J, the junction contained 2 bases not matched to a gene. The CDR3 is CASSLQGYGYTF. The CDR3 nucleotides read TGTGCCAGCAGTCTACAGGGGTATGGCTACACCTTC.

V gene TRBV29-1 combines with J gene TRBJ2-1; 10 nucleotides line up with TRBD2. The CDR3 contains 16 residues. From germline, CDR1 is SQVTM and CDR2 ANQGSEA. Germline trimming cut 0 bases from V and 4 bases from J; bases unmatched to any gene: 6. CDR3 amino acids: CSVEETSGVLYNEQFF. The CDR3 DNA reads as TGCAGCGTTGAAGAAACTAGCGGGGTTCTTTACAATGAGCAGTTCTTC.

The chain recombines TRBV27 with TRBJ1-5, with D possibly being TRBD1 (5 bases). The CDR3 contains 15 residues. Between the trimmed V and J ends, which lost 2 bases and 6 bases, there was a span of 14 bases. CDR1 is MNHEY and CDR2 is SMNVEV in the germline V gene (reference sequence). The CDR3 here is CASSLLFQGSQPQHF. The CDR3 DNA reads TGTGCCAGCAGTTTACTTTTCCAGGGTAGTCAGCCCCAGCATTTT.

The chain recombines TRBV10-3 with TRBJ2-7, with D uncertain. CDR1 and CDR2 from the germline V gene are ENHRY and SYGVKD. Deletions cut 2 bases from V and 6 bases from J, with 5 bases between. This CDR3 is built from 11 residues. The CDR3 sequence is CAISEEAEQYF. Here the CDR3 DNA reads TGTGCCATCAGTGAGGAGGCCGAGCAGTACTTC.